One sample yielded the 21 T cell receptor beta chains listed below, sequenced in a study of T cells in Graves' hyperthyroidism and ophthalmopathy. There were TCR beta CDR3 regions amplified from RNA transcripts. With the HTBI primer set, the TCR CDR3 went through a first round of RT-PCR. TCRdb processed the multiplex PCR reads anew with MiXCR; each CDR3 protein has one entry. The sample has over 400,000 distinct CDR3 sequences; 20% to 25% are singletons. Specimen: blood. All receptors derive from a woman aged 70-85 years with Graves' ophthalmopathy.

The CDR3 spells CASSHMAPGVGTSGYTDTQYF. The CDR3 DNA follows: TGCGCCAGCAGCCACATGGCCCCTGGAGTCGGGACTAGCGGTTACACAGATACGCAGTATTTT. V gene TRBV5-1 combines with J gene TRBJ2-3; 11 bases match TRBD2. Germline lookup yields CDR1 SGHRS and CDR2 YFSETQ. The CDR3 contains 21 residues. Trimming at V came to 4 bases and at J to 2 bases, leaving 21 bases not matched to a gene. Full variable domain (outside the CDR3, taken from reference TRBV5-1 and TRBJ2-3): KAGVTQTPRYLIKTRGQQVTLSCSPISGHRSVSWYQQTPGQGLQFLFEYFSETQRNKGNFPGRFSGRQFSNSRSEMNVSTLELGDSALYLCASSHMAPGVGTSGYTDTQYFGPGTRLTVL.

The chain employs TRBV5-1 and TRBJ1-1; no reliable D call. Trimming cost V 4 bases and J 0 bases, with 7 bases left between them. Germline V lookup: CDR1 SGHRS, CDR2 YFSETQ. The CDR3 length is 13 residues. CDR3 in amino acids: CASSVFMNTEAFF. The CDR3 region has the DNA TGCGCCAGCAGCGTATTCATGAACACTGAAGCTTTCTTT.

The CDR3 region is CASSPRGVQGYSEAFF. For the CDR3, the DNA is TGTGCCAGCAGCCCCAGGGGGGTACAGGGTTATTCTGAAGCTTTCTTT. This chain links TRBV7-9 with TRBJ1-1; 7 bases are shared with TRBD1. V gave up 5 bases and J gave up 6 bases; unmatched junction bases: 15. Germline loops: CDR1 SEHNR, CDR2 FQNEAQ (reference sequence). The CDR3 has 16 residues.

J is TRBJ2-1 and V is TRBV9; 12 bases align to TRBD2. This CDR3 has 16 amino acids. The V gene end was trimmed by 4 bases and the J gene end by 2 bases; junction bases not matched to a gene: 4. Germline assignment: CDR1 SGDLS and CDR2 YYNGEE. CDR3 coding DNA: TGTGCCAGCAGCTCTCGGACTAGCGGGACCTACAATGAGCAGTTCTTC. Amino acid sequence: CASSSRTSGTYNEQFF.

This clonotype was seen more than once but under ten times. The chain joins TRBV7-2 to TRBJ2-7, with D unresolved. The V gene's germline CDR1 is SGHTA and CDR2 FQGNSA. The length of the CDR3 is 14 residues. Trimming removed 2 bases from V and 2 bases from J, with 10 bases in between. This CDR3 reads CASSLRVGPYEQYF. CDR3 in DNA: TGTGCCAGCAGCTTACGAGTCGGTCCCTACGAGCAGTACTTC.

Points on this clonotype: One junction end disagrees with the germline gene, perhaps due to a read error. The rearrangement joins TRBV7-3 to TRBJ2-5, with D unclear. Per germline, CDR1 SGHTA and CDR2 FQGTGA. The CDR3 has 13 residues. CDR3 sequence: CASSQSRKETQYF. CDR3 sequence (DNA): TGCGCCAGCAGCCAATCCCGGAAAGAGACCCAGTACTTC.

This clonotype was counted at least ten times. This rearrangement joins TRBV12-3 or TRBV12-4 to TRBJ1-5; the D is unclear. V was trimmed by 7 bases and J by 6 bases, leaving 13 bases between them. The CDR3 consists of 13 residues. CDR3 DNA sequence: TGTGCCAGCACTATCAGTGGACCTCAGCCCCAGCATTTT. Translating it yields CASTISGPQPQHF.

V gene TRBV29-1 combines with J gene TRBJ2-3; 9 bases fit TRBD2. Germline values: CDR1 SQVTM, CDR2 ANQGSEA. Unmatched junction bases numbered 19, after V lost 6 bases and J lost 0 bases. The CDR3 loop spans 19 amino acids. CDR3 region: CSVRPRGAGGVTSTDTQYF. DNA for the CDR3: TGCAGCGTGCGCCCCAGGGGAGCGGGAGGCGTGACTAGCACAGATACGCAGTATTTT.

The V and J genes are TRBV3-1 and TRBJ1-1; D not resolved. The germline V gene has CDR1 LGHDT and CDR2 YNNKEL (reference sequence). The CDR3 contains 13 residues. With 3 bases removed from V and 4 bases from J, the gap between germline ends came to 9 bases. The CDR3 sequence is CASSQVQLTEAFF. Here the CDR3 DNA reads TGTGCCAGCAGCCAGGTACAGCTCACTGAAGCTTTCTTT.

This clonotype was recorded many times. The genes are TRBV28 and TRBJ1-2; D not resolved. Germline V gene sequence: CDR1 MDHEN, CDR2 SYDVKM. The V end was cut by 5 bases, the J end by 0 bases, with 13 bases between. The CDR3 has 15 amino acids. As DNA, the CDR3 is TGTGCCAGCAGTCCCGACGGATCTTCTAACTATGGCTACACCTTC. Its protein is CASSPDGSSNYGYTF.

This clonotype was counted between two and nine times. The chain carries TRBV15 and TRBJ2-4, with D possibly being TRBD1 (5 bases). The V gene's germline CDR1 is LNHNV and CDR2 YYDKDF (reference sequence). The CDR3 spans 18 residues. V lost 0 bases to trimming and J lost 3 bases, with 18 bases between them. The DNA of the CDR3 is TGTGCCACCAGCAGAGATCTTCCGACAGTTAGGGGCAAAAACATTCAGTACTTC. Translating gives CATSRDLPTVRGKNIQYF.

CDR3 bases: TGTGCCAGCAGTTTATCGGCGGGGGGGACCACTGAAGCTTTCTTT. This sequence encodes CASSLSAGGTTEAFF. The rearrangement joins TRBV28 to TRBJ1-1; D is perhaps TRBD1 (5 bases). This CDR3 contains 15 residues. V was pared by 1 base and J by 4 bases, with 13 bases between. The germline V gene has CDR1 MDHEN and CDR2 SYDVKM.

The table lists this clonotype with a few counts. The chain is built from TRBV6-5 and TRBJ2-2; 9 bases map to TRBD1. The trim removed 1 base at V and 3 bases at J, leaving 3 bases unmatched. This CDR3 region has 16 residues. Germline lookup yields CDR1 MNHEY and CDR2 SVGAGI. Here the CDR3 reads CASSYLDRGDTGELFF. Here the CDR3 DNA reads TGTGCCAGCAGTTACTTGGACAGGGGAGACACCGGGGAGCTGTTTTTT.

This clonotype was seen more than once but under ten times. CDR3 in DNA: TGTGCCAGTAGTATCACTAGCGGGAGTCGCGGCAATGAGCAGTTCTTC. Its translation is CASSITSGSRGNEQFF. The chain is built from TRBV19 and TRBJ2-1; 11 nucleotides match TRBD2. From germline, CDR1 is LNHDA and CDR2 SQIVND (reference sequence). V dropped 3 bases and J dropped 6; count of bases not matched to a gene: 7. CDR3 size: 16 residues.

This clonotype was picked up a small number of times. The chain recombines TRBV6-1 with TRBJ2-4, with D unresolved. The CDR3 has 16 residues. V was trimmed by 4 bases and J by 3 bases, leaving 16 bases between them. Looked up from germline, CDR1 is MNHNS and CDR2 is SASEGT. The CDR3 sequence is CASSGSGRLGKNIQYF. The CDR3 coding sequence is TGTGCCAGCAGTGGTTCAGGACGATTAGGCAAAAACATTCAGTACTTC.

The genes are TRBV4-1 and TRBJ2-2; unclear D gene. The CDR3 loop spans 16 amino acids. The V gene lost 1 base and the J gene lost 2 bases, with 11 bases spanning the gap. CDR1 MGHRA and CDR2 YSYEKL come from the germline V gene. The CDR3 region is CASSQGSALNTGELFF. In DNA form, the CDR3 reads TGCGCCAGCAGCCAAGGATCAGCACTTAACACCGGGGAGCTGTTTTTT.

This clonotype was counted at least ten times. CDR3 region: CASSLGTLTYEQYF. CDR3 DNA: TGTGCCAGCAGTCTTGGGACACTGACCTACGAGCAGTACTTC. The chain carries TRBV12-3 or TRBV12-4 and TRBJ2-7; TRBD1 is a possible D gene (6 bases). V was clipped by 5 bases and J by 2 bases, with 13 bases between them. This CDR3 is 14 amino acids long.

The V gene is TRBV9, the J gene TRBJ2-3, with D perhaps matching TRBD2 (6 bases). The CDR3 spans 16 residues. Trimming removed 0 bases from V and 1 base from J, with 12 bases in between. Germline CDR1 and CDR2: SGDLS and YYNGEE. The CDR3 DNA is TGTGCCAGCAGCGTAGGAGGCGGGACGGGCACAGATACGCAGTATTTT. Translation gives CASSVGGGTGTDTQYF.

In the case of this clonotype: Compared with germline, one end of the junction differs, possibly owing to a read error. The chain recombines TRBV7-7 with TRBJ2-3; TRBD2 might be the D (6 bases). The CDR3 spans 15 residues. Germline V lookup: CDR1 SSHAT, CDR2 FNYEAQ (reference sequence). CDR3: CASSLSHAGGDTQYF. CDR3 in DNA: TGTGCTAGCAGCTTATCCCATGCCGGAGGGGATACGCAGTATTTT.

The chain has TRBV20-1 and TRBJ1-1, with 9 bases lining up with TRBD1. V was clipped by 0 bases and J by 11 bases; unmatched bases: 16. The CDR3 consists of 16 residues. Germline CDR1 DFQATT, CDR2 SNEGSKA (reference sequence). The CDR3 loop is CSARDRTGVYFGLAFF. CDR3 nucleotide sequence: TGCAGTGCTAGAGACCGGACAGGGGTCTATTTTGGCCTGGCTTTCTTT.

The CDR3 loop is CASSVGRMPHEQYF. In DNA, the CDR3 is TGCGCCAGCAGTGTGGGCCGAATGCCCCACGAGCAGTACTTC. This rearrangement joins TRBV10-1 to TRBJ2-7, with D uncertain. CDR3 length: 14 residues. From germline, CDR1 is WNHNN and CDR2 SYGVQD (reference sequence). V lost 4 bases and J lost 5, with 15 bases in between.